Sequencing of this T cell receptor (beta chain) was carried out in a study of CD8+ T cells in alopecia areata. Following extraction, RNA underwent reverse transcription to cDNA, which served as the sequencing template. TCRdb's copy holds only in-frame clones and misses some; the assay was immunoSEQ multiplex PCR. The table shows some 190,000 clones, with roughly 46% occurring only once. The germline gives CDR1 MGHDK, CDR2 SYGVNS. The V end was cut by 6 bases, the J end by 5 bases, with 10 bases between. The CDR3 length is 13 residues. This clone was counted ten times or more. The treatment is: oral pan-JAK inhibitor, 5-10 mg twice daily.

The chain joins TRBV25-1 to TRBJ2-2, with D perhaps matching TRBD1 (5 bases). The sequencing used CD8+ T cells sorted from blood, collected at roughly week 53, from a patient treated with tofacitinib. The sequence was collected from a human donor with alopecia areata. For the CDR3, the DNA is TGTGCCAGCAGCCGAGGACATACCGGGGAGCTGTTTTTT. Translation gives CASSRGHTGELFF.